The 22 T cell receptor beta chains reported below all come from one sample, sequenced in a study of regulatory T cells in long-lasting Graves disease. Time point: newly diagnosed GD, antithyroid drugs for less than 3 months. Extracted PBMC RNA gave rise to the TCR library. TCR beta libraries were built with iRepertoire HTBI primers and Arm-PCR of CDR3 regions. MiXCR, applied by TCRdb to the multiplex PCR reads, yields one record per CDR3 protein. Of around 240,000 distinct CDR3 sequences detected, roughly 18% appear once; the ten largest clones hold about 15%. This sample also appeared in a second study, on T cells in Graves' hyperthyroidism and ophthalmopathy.

Here the sequenced sample was peripheral blood mononuclear cells (PBMCs), taken at new diagnosis, from a patient treated with antithyroid drugs. The receptors were gathered from a young woman with Graves disease.

This clonotype was recorded many times. The V call is TRBV3-1, the J call TRBJ1-2; 9 nucleotides line up with TRBD1. The germline V gene has CDR1 LGHDT and CDR2 YNNKEL (reference sequence). The length of the CDR3 is 13 residues. V lost 4 bases to trimming and J lost 8 bases; unmatched junction nucleotides: 5. CDR3 residues: CASSPRDRVGYTF. The CDR3 coding sequence is TGTGCCAGCAGCCCCCGGGACAGGGTCGGCTACACCTTC.

This clonotype was detected ten times or more. This chain connects TRBV20-1 to TRBJ2-3; 12 positions match TRBD2. CDR3 length: 17 amino acids. After removal of 5 bases from V and 6 bases from J, the junction contained 15 bases not matched to a gene. Germline-derived CDR1 and CDR2 are DFQATT and SNEGSKA (reference sequence). This chain's CDR3 is CSAPSTSGGPHTDTQYF. In nucleotides, the CDR3 is TGCAGTGCTCCATCTACTAGCGGGGGGCCCCACACCGATACGCAGTATTTT.

In the case of this clonotype: Because it lacks the conserved phenylalanine or tryptophan at the end, this CDR3 is likely a read error. The chain recombines TRBV24-1 with TRBJ2-3, with 8 bases identical to TRBD2. CDR1 and CDR2 from the germline V gene are KGHDR and SFDVKD. CDR3 length: 16 residues. J was trimmed by 1 base and V by 4 bases; bases with no gene match: 6. The CDR3 nucleotides read TGTGCCACCAGTGAGGCCCAAGCGGGGGGCACAGATACGCAGTATTCT. Protein sequence: CATSEAQAGGTDTQYS.

This clonotype was counted at least ten times. The chain recombines TRBV7-2 with TRBJ1-2; 8 positions agree with TRBD1. The ends lost 5 bases at V and 4 bases at J; junction bases unmatched: 9. CDR1 and CDR2 (germline): SGHTA, FQGNSA. There are 15 residues in the CDR3. CDR3 coding DNA: TGTGCCAGCAGCGCCGGACAGGGAGCGACCTATGGCTACACCTTC. Its protein product is CASSAGQGATYGYTF.

This clonotype was found many times. The genes are TRBV10-3 and TRBJ1-2; 7 bases match TRBD1. The germline V gene encodes CDR1 ENHRY and CDR2 SYGVKD. CDR3 length: 15 amino acids. V lost 0 bases and J lost 4; bases outside the gene matches: 5. As DNA, the CDR3 is TGTGCCATCAGTGAGTCCGACAGGGCCTCCTATGGCTACACCTTC. Its translation is CAISESDRASYGYTF.

This clonotype has a count of ten or more. The chain uses TRBV29-1 and TRBJ1-1; D unresolved. This CDR3 spans 12 amino acids. V was clipped by 7 bases and J by 0 bases, with 9 bases between them. CDR1 and CDR2 from the germline V gene are SQVTM and ANQGSEA. CDR3 sequence: CSAATVNTEAFF. The CDR3 DNA sequence: TGCAGCGCCGCGACGGTGAACACTGAAGCTTTCTTT.

This CDR3 is CASSIEGVSGNTIYF. DNA for the CDR3: TGTGCCAGTAGTATCGAGGGGGTCTCTGGAAACACCATATATTTT. The chain uses TRBV19 and TRBJ1-3, with a possible D match to TRBD1 (6 bases). Between the trimmed V and J ends, which lost 3 bases and 0 bases, there was a span of 9 bases. The CDR3 is 15 amino acids. Germline V lookup: CDR1 LNHDA, CDR2 SQIVND (reference sequence).

On this clonotype: With a far larger clone one base away, a read error is the likely cause. V usage is TRBV5-1 and J usage is TRBJ2-7; D not resolved. Trimming pared 4 bases from V and 7 bases from J, leaving 18 bases between. The CDR3 is 14 residues long. Per the germline V gene, CDR1 is SGHRS and CDR2 is YFSETQ. CDR3 sequence: CASSTSPTYNEQYF. The CDR3 DNA follows: TGCGCCAGCAGCACAAGTCCAACCTACAATGAGCAGTACTTC.

This clonotype was found many times. The V and J genes are TRBV9 and TRBJ2-3; TRBD1 or TRBD2 may be the D gene (5 bases each). CDR1 SGDLS and CDR2 YYNGEE come from the germline V gene. Trimming shortened V by 3 bases and J by 4 bases, and 15 bases separated the two germline ends. The CDR3 is made up of 15 amino acids. The CDR3 spells CASSGGRITADTQYF. Written as DNA, the CDR3 is TGTGCCAGCAGCGGGGGACGGATTACAGCAGATACGCAGTATTTT.

This clonotype was observed at least ten times. The chain links TRBV6-5 to TRBJ2-7, with D possibly matching TRBD2 (6 bases). Trimming removed 2 bases from V and 5 bases from J, with 13 bases in between. Germline V gives CDR1 MNHEY, CDR2 SVGAGI. CDR3 length: 14 residues. CDR3 sequence: CASSYRGPGDEQYF. The CDR3 DNA follows: TGTGCCAGCAGTTACCGAGGCCCGGGGGACGAGCAGTACTTC.

Many counts were recorded for this clonotype. The CDR3 bases are TGCGCCAGCAGCCTTAGGCAGGCCGGGGATTCACCCCTCCACTTT. Translated, it gives CASSLRQAGDSPLHF. This chain joins TRBV5-1 and TRBJ1-6; unclear D gene. V shed 4 bases and J shed 8 bases, with 16 bases lying between them. Germline V gives CDR1 SGHRS, CDR2 YFSETQ. The CDR3 loop spans 15 amino acids.

The chain couples TRBV20-1 to TRBJ1-2; the D is unclear. This CDR3 region has 12 residues. V was trimmed by 3 bases and J by 6 bases, leaving 11 bases between them. Germline-derived CDR1 and CDR2 are DFQATT and SNEGSKA (reference sequence). The CDR3 spells CSARGDYNGYTF. The CDR3 DNA follows: TGCAGTGCTAGGGGAGATTATAATGGCTACACCTTC.

This clonotype was counted at least ten times. V usage is TRBV5-1 and J usage is TRBJ1-3; D is unresolved. The CDR3 is made up of 14 amino acids. Between the trimmed V and J ends, which lost 2 bases and 4 bases, there was a span of 10 bases. Per germline, CDR1 SGHRS and CDR2 YFSETQ. The CDR3 reads CASSFTTGGNTIYF. CDR3 nucleotides: TGCGCCAGCAGCTTCACCACTGGGGGAAACACCATATATTTT. Full variable domain (remainder filled in from reference TRBV5-1 and TRBJ1-3): KAGVTQTPRYLIKTRGQQVTLSCSPISGHRSVSWYQQTPGQGLQFLFEYFSETQRNKGNFPGRFSGRQFSNSRSEMNVSTLELGDSALYLCASSFTTGGNTIYFGEGSWLTVV.

Many counts were recorded for this clonotype. This chain links TRBV12-3 or TRBV12-4 with TRBJ1-2; no reliable D call. V was cut by 7 bases and J by 4 bases, with 22 bases left in between. The CDR3 runs 16 residues. CDR3 in amino acids: CASNSDLAEPTYGYTF. In nucleotides, the CDR3 is TGTGCCAGCAACTCCGACCTTGCCGAGCCTACCTATGGCTACACCTTC.

This clonotype was picked up many times. The chain uses TRBV20-1 and TRBJ2-7, with TRBD1 identical over 8 bases. CDR1 is DFQATT and CDR2 is SNEGSKA in the germline V gene (reference sequence). The trim removed 6 bases at V and 7 bases at J, leaving 14 bases unmatched. This CDR3 comprises 14 residues. CDR3 bases: TGCAGTGCCCACAGACAGGGGAGGCTTTGGGAGCAGTACTTC. Translating it yields CSAHRQGRLWEQYF.

This clonotype was seen many times. Mismatch with germline at one junction end may stem from a read error. The rearrangement joins TRBV10-2 to TRBJ2-3; maybe TRBD2 (6 bases). The CDR3 has 14 amino acids. Germline values: CDR1 WSHSY, CDR2 SAAADI. CDR3 residues: CASREAGPTDTQYF. CDR3 nucleotides: TGTGCCAGCAGGGAGGCGGGACCCACAGATACGCAGTATTTT.

This clonotype has ten or more counts. The V gene is TRBV6-2 or TRBV6-3, the J gene TRBJ2-1, with D tentatively TRBD1 (6 bases). The germline CDR1 and CDR2 sequences are MNHEY and SVGEGT. V was shortened by 10 bases and J by 7 bases, with 17 bases between the two germline ends. The CDR3 runs 13 residues. This CDR3 is CAIAQGNGNEQFF. The CDR3 DNA reads as TGTGCCATCGCACAGGGAAATGGAAATGAGCAGTTCTTC.

This clonotype was detected ten times or more. V and J are TRBV13 and TRBJ1-1, with TRBD1 as a possible D gene (5 bases). With 1 base removed from V and 7 bases from J, the gap between germline ends came to 22 bases. In germline, CDR1 is PRHDT, CDR2 FYEKMQ (reference sequence). This CDR3 contains 17 residues. In DNA, the CDR3 is TGTGCCAGCAGCTTAGTACGTGTGAGGGGAGGGACGGGTGAAGCTTTCTTT. Its protein product is CASSLVRVRGGTGEAFF.

V and J are TRBV7-3 and TRBJ1-1, with 9 bases matching TRBD1. Germline CDR1 is SGHTA and CDR2 is FQGTGA. V lost 3 bases, J lost 11 bases, and 7 bases stayed unmatched. This CDR3 comprises 13 residues. CDR3 bases: TGTGCCAGCAGCTTGGGGACAGGGAATTGGGCTTTCTTT. Translating gives CASSLGTGNWAFF.

This clonotype was counted ten times or more. The chain has TRBV19 and TRBJ1-5, with a weak D call TRBD1 (6 bases). The CDR3 totals 16 residues. Deletions cut 3 bases from V and 4 bases from J, with 16 bases between. Germline V lookup: CDR1 LNHDA, CDR2 SQIVND (reference sequence). CDR3 in DNA: TGTGCCAGTAGTATTCAAACCGGGACAAATAATCAGCCCCAGCATTTT. It encodes CASSIQTGTNNQPQHF. Using reference TRBV19 and TRBJ1-5 for the parts outside the CDR3, the full variable domain is DGGITQSPKYLFRKEGQNVTLSCEQNLNHDAMYWYRQDPGQGLRLIYYSQIVNDFQKGDIAEGYSVSREKKESFPLTVTSAQKNPTAFYLCASSIQTGTNNQPQHFGDGTRLSIL.

There are a few counts of this clonotype. The chain links TRBV24-1 to TRBJ1-4; the D is unclear. From germline, CDR1 is KGHDR and CDR2 SFDVKD. CDR3 size: 14 residues. The V end lost 3 bases, the J end lost 4 bases, and 8 bases lay between the germline ends. The CDR3 coding sequence is TGTGCCACCAGTGATGGGAGCCTTAATGAAAAACTGTTTTTT. It is translated as CATSDGSLNEKLFF.

Many counts were recorded for this clonotype. The chain recombines TRBV2 with TRBJ2-4, with a weak D call TRBD1 (5 bases). Germline V CDR1 and CDR2: SNHLY, FYNNEI. CDR3 length: 13 residues. V lost 4 bases, J lost 5 bases, and 9 bases lay in between. The CDR3: CASSGQGQNIQYF. CDR3 nucleotides: TGTGCCAGCAGTGGTCAGGGTCAAAACATTCAGTACTTC.